This TCR beta chain was captured by sequencing in a study of lymphopenia after photon versus proton radiotherapy. Concerning this clone: Its antigen remains unidentified.

Germline CDR1 SGHTA, CDR2 FQGNSA. V was shortened by 1 base and J by 4 bases, with 10 bases between the two germline ends. The CDR3 is made up of 14 amino acids. Study outcomes and limitations: Larger post-nadir TCR diversity loss correlated inversely with survival in deceased patients. Oligoclonal CD8+ Temra expansion after nadir drove photon patients' diversity drop. Photon-treated patients lost naive T cells and TCR diversity; proton-treated stayed stable.

Method: immunoSEQ multiplex PCR; TCRdb's copy keeps in-frame clones and lacks some. The sample contains 15,000 or so clones, approximately 90% of which appear only once. This sequence originates from a woman between 55 and 75 years old with cholangiocarcinoma. Some clones in this sample may be carry-over from other donors' samples. The chain has TRBV7-2 and TRBJ1-1; TRBD1 might be the D (6 bases). Source: peripheral blood, taken from a patient treated with proton-based radiotherapy. DNA for the CDR3: TGTGCCAGCAGCTTAGTACCCAGGGGCACTGAAGCTTTCTTT. Residues: CASSLVPRGTEAFF.